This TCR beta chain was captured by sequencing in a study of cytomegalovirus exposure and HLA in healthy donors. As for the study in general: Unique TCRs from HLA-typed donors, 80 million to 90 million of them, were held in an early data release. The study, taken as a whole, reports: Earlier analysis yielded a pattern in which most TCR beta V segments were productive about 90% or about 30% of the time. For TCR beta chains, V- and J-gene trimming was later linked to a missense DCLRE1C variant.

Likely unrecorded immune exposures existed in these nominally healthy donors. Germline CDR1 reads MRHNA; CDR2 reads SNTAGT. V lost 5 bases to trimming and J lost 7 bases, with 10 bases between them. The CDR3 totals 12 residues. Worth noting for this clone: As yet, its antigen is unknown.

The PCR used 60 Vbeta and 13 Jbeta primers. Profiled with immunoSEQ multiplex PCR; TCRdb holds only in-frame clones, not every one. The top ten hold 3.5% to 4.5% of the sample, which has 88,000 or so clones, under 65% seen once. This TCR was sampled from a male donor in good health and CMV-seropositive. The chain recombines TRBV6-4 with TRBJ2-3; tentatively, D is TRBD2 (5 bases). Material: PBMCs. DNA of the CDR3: TGTGCCAGCAGTCCAAACGGGAATACGCAGTATTTT. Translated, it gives CASSPNGNTQYF.